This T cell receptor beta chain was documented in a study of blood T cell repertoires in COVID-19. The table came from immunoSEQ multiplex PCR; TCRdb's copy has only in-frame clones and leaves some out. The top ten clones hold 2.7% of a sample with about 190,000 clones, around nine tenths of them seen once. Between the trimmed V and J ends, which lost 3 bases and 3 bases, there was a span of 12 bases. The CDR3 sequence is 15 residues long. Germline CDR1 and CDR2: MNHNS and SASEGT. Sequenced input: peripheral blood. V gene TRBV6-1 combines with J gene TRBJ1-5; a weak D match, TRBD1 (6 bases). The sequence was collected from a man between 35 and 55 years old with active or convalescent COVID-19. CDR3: CASSEPRDINQPQHF. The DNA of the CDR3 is TGTGCCAGCAGTGAGCCCCGGGACATCAATCAGCCCCAGCATTTT.